One sample yielded the 22 T cell receptor beta chains listed below, sequenced in a study of shared clonotypes between healthy human individuals. Sequencing was performed with immunoSEQ multiplex PCR; in TCRdb, only in-frame clones are kept and a portion is missing. The table has 2 million to 2.5 million clones, 90% to 95% seen once. Sequencing was carried out using naive CD4+ T cells from PBMCs. Subset noted: CD45RA+ positively selected. The origin of the receptors is a man aged 18 to 30 in good health. Some clones in this sample may be carry-over from other donors' samples.

This chain connects TRBV5-4 to TRBJ1-5; 9 bases are shared with TRBD1. J gave up 7 bases and V 4 bases, and 12 bases lay outside the gene matches. This CDR3 has 16 amino acids. The V gene's germline CDR1 is SGHNT and CDR2 YYREEE (reference sequence). The CDR3 sequence: CASSRPPGQGRQPQHF. In DNA form, the CDR3 reads TGTGCCAGCAGCAGACCACCGGGACAGGGTAGGCAGCCCCAGCATTTT.

The V gene is TRBV7-9, the J gene TRBJ1-2, with D uncertain. The V gene's germline CDR1 is SEHNR and CDR2 FQNEAQ (reference sequence). Trimming stripped 6 bases from V and 4 bases from J, with 21 bases between. The CDR3 has 16 residues. CDR3 coding DNA: TGTGCCAGCAGACCTTCCTTCGGGAGCAGCTTCTATGGCTACACCTTC. It translates to CASRPSFGSSFYGYTF.

The chain combines TRBV6-5 with TRBJ2-2; D perhaps matches TRBD1 (6 bases). CDR1 MNHEY and CDR2 SVGAGI come from the germline V gene. This CDR3 has 14 amino acids. V dropped 10 bases and J dropped 1 base, with 13 bases sitting between them. The CDR3 DNA follows: TGTGCCACCCTAGTGGGACAGAACACCGGGGAGCTGTTTTTT. This translates into CATLVGQNTGELFF.

The chain is built from TRBV7-3 and TRBJ1-2, with D perhaps matching TRBD1 (5 bases). The germline gives CDR1 SGHTA, CDR2 FQGTGA. This CDR3 is 20 amino acids long. V shed 5 bases and J shed 8 bases, with 36 bases lying between them. CDR3 in amino acids: CASSLNPLRFRDGRFIGYTF. As DNA, the CDR3 is TGTGCCAGCAGCCTCAACCCTCTCCGGTTCCGGGACGGGAGATTTATAGGCTACACCTTC.

Concerning this clone itself: Within the sample, other DNA sequences also encode this same CDR3. The V gene is TRBV21-1, the J gene TRBJ2-5; the table gives TRBD1 as D, unverified against the DNA. TRBV21-1 has pseudogene status. CDR3 length: 14 amino acids. The CDR3: CASSKGQGTETQYF. CDR3 DNA: TGTGCCAGCAGCAAAGGGCAGGGGACAGAGACCCAGTACTTC.

CDR3 sequence (DNA): TGTGCCTGGAGTGTTAACAGAGGATCACCCCTCCACTTT. Amino acids: CAWSVNRGSPLHF. The chain couples TRBV30 to TRBJ1-6; no reliable D call. The V and J ends lost 0 bases and 10 bases respectively, with 10 bases between them. The CDR3 spans 13 residues. Germline lookup yields CDR1 GTSNPN and CDR2 SVGIG (reference sequence). Based on the CDR3 plus reference TRBV30 and TRBJ1-6, the full variable domain is SQTIHQWPATLVQPVGSPLSLECTVEGTSNPNLYWYRQAAGRGLQLLFYSVGIGQISSEVPQNLSASRPQDRQFILSSKKLLLSDSGFYLCAWSVNRGSPLHFGNGTRLTVT.

The rearrangement uses TRBV7-9 and TRBJ2-1, with 12 positions matching TRBD2. Trimming cost V 3 bases and J 9 bases; bases outside gene matches: 6. Germline CDR1 and CDR2: SEHNR and FQNEAQ (reference sequence). This CDR3 region has 15 residues. CDR3 sequence: CASSFTSGRIGEQFF. The DNA of the CDR3 is TGTGCCAGCAGCTTCACTAGCGGGAGGATCGGTGAGCAGTTCTTC.

The chain uses TRBV2 and TRBJ2-5; 10 bases are shared with TRBD1. The junction had 6 bases not matched to a gene; V was cut back by 3 bases and J by 2 bases. The germline V gene encodes CDR1 SNHLY and CDR2 FYNNEI. The CDR3 loop spans 16 amino acids. DNA for the CDR3: TGTGCCAGCAGTGACAGGGTGGACAGGGGGCAAGAGACCCAGTACTTC. It codes for CASSDRVDRGQETQYF.

This chain uses TRBV10-3 with TRBJ2-3; 13 bases line up with TRBD2. The CDR3 runs to 19 residues. The germline V gene has CDR1 ENHRY and CDR2 SYGVKD. V trimming: 4 bases; J trimming: 1 base; junction bases outside the gene matches: 11. The CDR3 loop reads CAISAATSGRSRGTDTQYF. The DNA for the CDR3 is TGTGCCATCAGTGCGGCGACTAGCGGGAGGTCCCGGGGCACAGATACGCAGTATTTT.

The chain has TRBV2 and TRBJ2-5; weak D call: TRBD2 (6 bases). The V end was cut by 7 bases, the J end by 4 bases, with 13 bases between. CDR1 SNHLY and CDR2 FYNNEI come from the germline V gene. The CDR3 runs 13 residues. For the CDR3, the DNA is TGTGCCAGCATCCGGGGGTTTGCAGAGACCCAGTACTTC. It yields the protein CASIRGFAETQYF.

The chain uses TRBV11-2 and TRBJ2-2; D uncertain. The CDR3 is 13 amino acids. Trimming pared 5 bases from V and 6 bases from J, leaving 10 bases between. The germline V gene encodes CDR1 SGHAT and CDR2 FQNNGV. In DNA, the CDR3 is TGTGCCAGCAGCATCTCCTACGCCGGGGAGCTGTTTTTT. It translates to CASSISYAGELFF.

The chain is built from TRBV5-1 and TRBJ2-2; possible D gene TRBD1, 6 bases. The germline V gene encodes CDR1 SGHRS and CDR2 YFSETQ. V gave up 4 bases and J gave up 3 bases, with 13 bases separating them. This CDR3 contains 15 residues. DNA of the CDR3: TGCGCCAGCAGCGTCAGGGGTACCGACACCGGGGAGCTGTTTTTT. Its protein is CASSVRGTDTGELFF.

CDR3 protein: CASSRADSYEQYF. CDR3 DNA sequence: TGTGCCAGCAGTAGAGCGGACTCCTACGAGCAGTACTTC. V usage is TRBV27 and J usage is TRBJ2-7; D may be TRBD2 (5 bases). The CDR3 has 13 residues. CDR1 and CDR2 from the germline V gene are MNHEY and SMNVEV (reference sequence). Trimming removed 5 bases from V and 0 bases from J, with 8 bases in between.

This chain joins TRBV6-5 and TRBJ2-7, with no clear D. The CDR3 is made up of 14 amino acids. V lost 5 bases and J 0 bases, leaving 11 bases between the germline ends. Germline V gives CDR1 MNHEY, CDR2 SVGAGI. The CDR3 is CASSEDPSSYEQYF. The CDR3 DNA is TGTGCCAGCAGTGAGGACCCAAGCTCCTACGAGCAGTACTTC.

The chain recombines TRBV5-4 with TRBJ1-4, with no clear D. This CDR3 contains 16 residues. Germline V gives CDR1 SGHNT, CDR2 YYREEE (reference sequence). The V and J ends lost 0 bases and 0 bases respectively, with 9 bases between them. CDR3 DNA sequence: TGTGCCAGCAGCTTGGCCCCCACGGCAACTAATGAAAAACTGTTTTTT. This translates into CASSLAPTATNEKLFF.

The CDR3 spells CASSSIPGTAGGSNQPQHF. CDR3 nucleotides: TGTGCCAGCAGCTCCATCCCCGGGACAGCGGGGGGTAGCAATCAGCCCCAGCATTTT. The rearrangement links TRBV7-3 to TRBJ1-5, with 7 bases that match TRBD1. There are 19 residues in the CDR3. Trimming cost V 4 bases and J 0 bases; bases outside gene matches: 15. Germline V gene lookup returns CDR1 SGHTA and CDR2 FQGTGA.

For this clone: In the same sample, other DNA sequences code for this CDR3. This chain links TRBV7-2 with TRBJ1-3; D possibly corresponds to TRBD1 (5 bases). CDR1 and CDR2 from the germline V gene are SGHTA and FQGNSA. The CDR3 extends over 14 amino acids. V lost 3 bases and J lost 0, with 6 bases in between. CDR3 region: CASSLGVSGNTIYF. In DNA, the CDR3 is TGTGCCAGCAGCTTGGGGGTCTCTGGAAACACCATATATTTT.

Of note for this clone: The same CDR3 can be traced to other DNA sequences in this sample. The J gene is TRBJ1-1, the V gene TRBV7-2, with a possible D match to TRBD1 (5 bases). The CDR3 is 14 residues long. V was cut by 5 bases and J by 1 base, with 11 bases left in between. Germline CDR1 and CDR2: SGHTA and FQGNSA. CDR3 residues: CASSPSRANTEAFF. Written as DNA, the CDR3 is TGTGCCAGCAGCCCCTCCAGGGCGAACACTGAAGCTTTCTTT.

The chain couples TRBV4-1 to TRBJ2-7; D possibly matches TRBD1 or TRBD2 (5 bases each). Germline CDR1 and CDR2: MGHRA and YSYEKL. The CDR3 has 14 residues. The V end lost 4 bases, the J end lost 3 bases, and 13 bases lay between the germline ends. CDR3 residues: CASSRRDGIYEQYF. The CDR3 DNA is TGCGCCAGCAGCCGCCGGGACGGCATCTACGAGCAGTACTTC.

This chain links TRBV11-2 with TRBJ2-3; a possible D gene is TRBD2 (6 bases). The V gene lost 5 bases and the J gene lost 4 bases, with 22 bases spanning the gap. The CDR3 runs 17 residues. Germline V gene data show CDR1 as SGHAT and CDR2 as FQNNGV. CDR3 residues: CASSPNYGGGGADTQYF. DNA of the CDR3: TGTGCCAGCAGCCCCAACTATGGGGGAGGAGGAGCAGATACGCAGTATTTT.

The chain couples TRBV2 to TRBJ2-7; no clear D. Per the germline V gene, CDR1 is SNHLY and CDR2 is FYNNEI. This CDR3 comprises 12 residues. V lost 0 bases, J lost 2 bases, and 2 bases lay in between. The CDR3 region is CASSEAPYEQYF. In nucleotides, the CDR3 is TGTGCCAGCAGTGAAGCCCCCTACGAGCAGTACTTC.

This clone was seen only once. The V and J genes are TRBV10-3 and TRBJ2-7; 9 bases agree with TRBD2. This CDR3 is 15 amino acids long. The V segment lost 4 bases and the J segment 2 bases; nucleotides outside the gene matches: 6. The germline CDR1 and CDR2 sequences are ENHRY and SYGVKD. The CDR3 region is CAISAGTSYTYEQYF. CDR3 sequence (DNA): TGTGCCATCAGTGCGGGGACTAGCTACACCTACGAGCAGTACTTC.